This T cell receptor beta chain was retrieved from a study of CD8 T cells in Susac syndrome. Germline V gives CDR1 MNHEY, CDR2 SVGEGT. The CDR3 is made up of 14 amino acids. V was cut by 5 bases and J by 2 bases, with 13 bases left in between. Random hexamers served to reverse transcribe about 0.45 to 1 ug RNA. TCR beta CDR3 was amplified by immunoSEQ covering 54 Vbeta and 13 Jbeta. TCRdb used MiXCR to reprocess the immunoSEQ multiplex PCR reads, holding one entry per CDR3 protein. The sample yields approximately 280,000 distinct CDR3 sequences, about 85% seen once. The V gene is TRBV6-2 or TRBV6-3, the J gene TRBJ2-7; weak D call: TRBD2 (5 bases). This sequence was found in a human donor with multiple sclerosis. Sequencing was done on a sample of CD8+ T cells from PBMCs. The CDR3 DNA reads TGTGCCAGCAGTATGGGAGACCGCACCTACGAGCAGTACTTC. As protein: CASSMGDRTYEQYF.